This is a list of T cell receptor beta chains from one sample in a study of regulatory T cells in long-lasting Graves disease. TCRdb recomputed calls from the multiplex PCR reads with MiXCR, one row per CDR3 protein. The table shows 700,000 or so distinct CDR3 sequences, with 30% occurring only once. The sequencing used peripheral blood mononuclear cells (PBMCs), collected when the disease was refractory, from a patient treated with antithyroid drugs. All receptors come from a female donor with Graves disease. Both conserved end residues are part of each CDR3. A D gene is named only where the DNA matches it firmly. Clone sizes are given selectively: once, few, many, or a class where the clone is expanded.

clone size	D gene	J gene	V gene	CDR3 DNA	CDR3 protein
few	TRBD2	TRBJ2-7	TRBV20-1	TGCAGTGCTCGACTAGCGGTCTACGAGCAGTACTTC	CSARLAVYEQYF
.	.	TRBJ1-4	TRBV20-1	TGCAGTGCTAGGGACCCAACTAATGAAAAACTGTTTTTT	CSARDPTNEKLFF
few	.	TRBJ1-3	TRBV28	TGTGCCAGCAGTAACACATGGAACACCATATATTTT	CASSNTWNTIYF
.	.	TRBJ2-7	TRBV27	TGTGCCAGCAGTTTAAAGGGGACCGGTAGTCGGACCTACGAGCAGTACTTC	CASSLKGTGSRTYEQYF
.	TRBD2	TRBJ2-2	TRBV5-1	TGCGCCAGCAGACCGCGGGAGTCCGGGGAGCTGTTTTTT	CASRPRESGELFF
.	.	TRBJ1-4	TRBV2	TGTGCCAGCCGGGAGGAACGCCTTGGGCGTGGGATGACAACTAATGAAAAACTGTTTTTT	CASREERLGRGMTTNEKLFF
many	.	TRBJ1-1	TRBV2	TGTGCCAGCTCAGCGTGGGTTGCTGAAGCTTTCTTT	CASSAWVAEAFF
few	TRBD1	TRBJ2-6	TRBV13	TGTGCCAGCAGCTTGGGACAGACGGCTGGGGCCAACGTCCTGACTTTC	CASSLGQTAGANVLTF
few	TRBD2	TRBJ2-2	TRBV7-9	TGTGCCAGCAGCTTTATAGCGGGAGGAACGAACACCGGGGAGCTGTTTTTT	CASSFIAGGTNTGELFF
few	.	TRBJ2-6	TRBV6-1	TGTGCCAGCACGGGTTCTTTGGCTGGGGCCAACGTCCTGACTTTC	CASTGSLAGANVLTF
.	.	TRBJ1-5	TRBV12-3/TRBV12-4	TGTGCCAGCAGTTTAGGGTCGTCCAAAGGGCCCCAGCATTTT	CASSLGSSKGPQHF
.	TRBD1	TRBJ1-3	TRBV6-2/TRBV6-3	TGTGCCAGCAGTGAAACAGGGGGAAACTCTGGAAACACCATATATTTT	CASSETGGNSGNTIYF
.	.	TRBJ2-5	TRBV25-1	TGTGCCAGCAGTGAACTAGCGTCCCAAGAGACCCAGTACTTC	CASSELASQETQYF
many	.	TRBJ1-1	TRBV20-1	TGCAGTGCTTCAAGGGACTCCATGAACACTGAAGCTTTCTTT	CSASRDSMNTEAFF
.	.	TRBJ1-1	TRBV5-1	TGCGCCAGCAGCTTTGCACTGGACAGTCCGGTCACTGAAGCTTTCTTT	CASSFALDSPVTEAFF
many	.	TRBJ2-7	TRBV3-1	TGTGCCAGCAGCCAAGACCAGGGCACATCCTACGAGCAGTACTTC	CASSQDQGTSYEQYF
many	.	TRBJ2-5	TRBV28	TGTGCCAGCATCCGCCGCGGGACGCTGGGGACCCAGTACTTC	CASIRRGTLGTQYF
few	TRBD1	TRBJ1-2	TRBV7-9	TGTGCCAGCAGCTCGGGACAGGGGGCGGCCTATGGCTACACCTTC	CASSSGQGAAYGYTF
few	.	TRBJ2-7	TRBV30	TGTGCCTGGAGTAGAGGGGGGGAACGCGAGCAGTACTTC	CAWSRGGEREQYF
.	.	TRBJ2-6	TRBV5-1	TGCGCCAGCAGCCCCCGGACGAGCTCTGGGGCCAACGTCCTGACTTTC	CASSPRTSSGANVLTF
few	TRBD2	TRBJ2-5	TRBV20-1	TGCAGTGCATTAGCGGGAGGGCCGGGAGAGACCCAGTACTTC	CSALAGGPGETQYF
few	.	TRBJ2-2	TRBV12-3/TRBV12-4	TGTGCCAGCACCCTTAGCGTGAACACCGGGGAGCTGTTTTTT	CASTLSVNTGELFF
.	TRBD1	TRBJ2-5	TRBV25-1	TGTGCCAGCAATATGAAGACAGGGGGCCTTCAAGAGACCCAGTACTTC	CASNMKTGGLQETQYF
many	.	TRBJ1-6	TRBV28	TGTGCCAGCAGTCTACCCGGGACGTATTCACCCCTCCACTTT	CASSLPGTYSPLHF
.	.	TRBJ1-5	TRBV20-1	TGCAGTGCTAGCCGCGGGAGACGGATTAGCAATCAGCCCCAGCATTTT	CSASRGRRISNQPQHF
few	.	TRBJ2-7	TRBV10-3	TGTGCCATCAGGGGAGTGGGAGAAGGTCCGGGAGAGCAGTACTTC	CAIRGVGEGPGEQYF
.	TRBD1	TRBJ1-4	TRBV7-9	TGTGCCAGCAGCCTCACGGGACAGGGGCTGTTTTTT	CASSLTGQGLFF
few	TRBD1	TRBJ1-2	TRBV11-2	TGTGCCAGCAGCTACACAGGGGACTATGGCTACACCTTC	CASSYTGDYGYTF
.	TRBD1	TRBJ1-1	TRBV30	TGTGCCTGGAGTAAGGGGGCAGGGAGCACTGAAGCTTTCTTT	CAWSKGAGSTEAFF
few	.	TRBJ1-2	TRBV6-1	TGTGCCAGCAGTGAAGAGCAGGGGAATAACTATGGCTACACCTTC	CASSEEQGNNYGYTF
few	.	TRBJ1-3	TRBV28	TGTGCCAGCGAGGGGTCTGGAAACACCATATATTTT	CASEGSGNTIYF
.	.	TRBJ1-5	TRBV11-2	TGTGCCAGCAGCTTAGATGGCAGGGCCAATCAGCCCCAGCATTTT	CASSLDGRANQPQHF
.	TRBD1	TRBJ1-2	TRBV29-1	TGCAGCGGACAGACAGGGCTGTTAGGCTACACCTTC	CSGQTGLLGYTF
few	TRBD2	TRBJ2-5	TRBV20-1	TGCAGTGCTAGAGAGAGCGCTAGCGGTACCCAGTACTTC	CSARESASGTQYF
.	TRBD1	TRBJ2-7	TRBV6-6	TGTGCCAGCAGTTACTCGGGGACAGGGGGCGCGGGAACCCACGAGCAGTACTTC	CASSYSGTGGAGTHEQYF
.	TRBD1	TRBJ2-4	TRBV7-2	TGTGCCAGCAGCTTAGCGATACAGGGGAGAGCCAAAAACATTCAGTACTTC	CASSLAIQGRAKNIQYF
few	.	TRBJ2-2	TRBV2	TGTGCCGGTACAGGGGAGGGTACCGGGGAGCTGTTTTTT	CAGTGEGTGELFF
.	TRBD1	TRBJ2-5	TRBV15	TGTGCCACCAGCGGATTACAGGGGACAGAGACCCAGTACTTC	CATSGLQGTETQYF
few	.	TRBJ1-3	TRBV28	TGTGCCAGCACCCTGGGTCTGCTCACTGGAAACACCATATATTTT	CASTLGLLTGNTIYF
few	.	TRBJ2-7	TRBV15	TGTGCCACCAGCCCAAGGGTGGGGGAGGCCCTTAGTCCCGAGCAGTACTTC	CATSPRVGEALSPEQYF
few	.	TRBJ1-2	TRBV28	TGTGCCACCAAACAGGTATCAGACTATGGCTACACCTTC	CATKQVSDYGYTF
.	TRBD1	TRBJ1-1	TRBV20-1	TGCAGTGCTAGATTCCCCAGGGGGGAAGCTTTCTTT	CSARFPRGEAFF
once	.	TRBJ2-7	TRBV25-1	TGTGCCAGCAGGAAAACAGGAGCACCCGAATACGAGCAGTACTTC	CASRKTGAPEYEQYF
.	TRBD1	TRBJ1-4	TRBV6-9	TGTGCCAGCAGTTCCCCAGGGGGCGGTAATGAAAAACTGTTTTTT	CASSSPGGGNEKLFF
.	TRBD1	TRBJ1-1	TRBV29-1	TGCAGTGGTAGGACAGGGACTGGCACTGAAGCTTTCTTT	CSGRTGTGTEAFF